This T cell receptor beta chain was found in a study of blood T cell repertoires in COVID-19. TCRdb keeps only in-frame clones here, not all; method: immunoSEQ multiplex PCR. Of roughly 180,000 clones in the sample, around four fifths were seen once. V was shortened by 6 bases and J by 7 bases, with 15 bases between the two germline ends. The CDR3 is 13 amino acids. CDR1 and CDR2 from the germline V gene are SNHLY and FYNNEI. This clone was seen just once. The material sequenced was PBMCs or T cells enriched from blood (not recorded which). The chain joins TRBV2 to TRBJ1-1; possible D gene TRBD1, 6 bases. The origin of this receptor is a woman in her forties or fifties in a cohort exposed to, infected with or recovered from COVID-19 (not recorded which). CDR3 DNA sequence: TGTGCCAGCAGGCTCGGGGGGCGCGGTGAAGCTTTCTTT. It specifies CASRLGGRGEAFF. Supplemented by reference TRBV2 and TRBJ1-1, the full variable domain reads EPEVTQTPSHQVTQMGQEVILRCVPISNHLYFYWYRQILGQKVEFLVSFYNNEISEKSEIFDDQFSVERPDGSNFTLKIRSTKLEDSAMYFCASRLGGRGEAFFGQGTRLTVV.